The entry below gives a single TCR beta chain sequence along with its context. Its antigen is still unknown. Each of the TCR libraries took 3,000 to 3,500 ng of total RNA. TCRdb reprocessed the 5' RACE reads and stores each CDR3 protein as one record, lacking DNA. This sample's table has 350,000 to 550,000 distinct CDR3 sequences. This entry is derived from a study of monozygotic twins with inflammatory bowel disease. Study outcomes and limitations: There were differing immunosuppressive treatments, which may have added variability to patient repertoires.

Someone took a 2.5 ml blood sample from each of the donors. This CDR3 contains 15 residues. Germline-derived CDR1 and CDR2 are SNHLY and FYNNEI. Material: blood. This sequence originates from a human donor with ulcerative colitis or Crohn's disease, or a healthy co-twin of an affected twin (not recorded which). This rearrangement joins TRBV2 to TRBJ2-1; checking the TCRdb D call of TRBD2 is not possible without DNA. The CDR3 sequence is CASSAGGGSYNEQFF.